This T cell receptor (beta chain) was retrieved from a study of OX40 agonist ivuxolimab in advanced cancers. Produced via immunoSEQ multiplex PCR; TCRdb's table is partial and in-frame only. The sample carries just under 65,000 clones, about 83% recorded once. The germline CDR1 and CDR2 sequences are MNHNS and SASEGT. After removal of 6 bases from V and 3 bases from J, the junction contained 7 bases not matched to a gene. This CDR3 spans 14 amino acids. The material sequenced was CD4+ or CD8+ T cells sorted from blood, taken in a trial of the OX40 agonist ivuxolimab. The sequence was obtained from an adult with an advanced solid tumor such as melanoma, head and neck, liver or kidney cancer. The rearrangement joins TRBV6-1 to TRBJ2-7, with TRBD2 matching over 8 bases. The CDR3 DNA follows: TGTGCCAGCAGCCGGGAGGGATTGTTCTACGAGCAGTACTTC. Amino acids: CASSREGLFYEQYF.